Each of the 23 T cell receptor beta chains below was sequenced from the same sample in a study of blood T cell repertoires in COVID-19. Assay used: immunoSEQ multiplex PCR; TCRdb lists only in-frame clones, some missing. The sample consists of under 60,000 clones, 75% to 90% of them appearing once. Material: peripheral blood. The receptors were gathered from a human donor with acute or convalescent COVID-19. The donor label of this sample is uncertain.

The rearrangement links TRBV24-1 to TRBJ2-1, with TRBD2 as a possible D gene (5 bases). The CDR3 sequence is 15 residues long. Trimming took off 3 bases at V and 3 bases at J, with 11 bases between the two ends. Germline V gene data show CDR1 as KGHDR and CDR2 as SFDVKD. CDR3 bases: TGTGCCACCAGTGATGCGGGCCGTAGCTACAATGAGCAGTTCTTC. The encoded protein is CATSDAGRSYNEQFF.

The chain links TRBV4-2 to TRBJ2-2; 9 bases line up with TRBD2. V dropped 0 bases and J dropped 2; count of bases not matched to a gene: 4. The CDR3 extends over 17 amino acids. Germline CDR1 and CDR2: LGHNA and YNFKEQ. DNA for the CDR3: TGTGCCAGCAGCCAAGAACCAGCGGGGGGTAACACCGGGGAGCTGTTTTTT. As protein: CASSQEPAGGNTGELFF.

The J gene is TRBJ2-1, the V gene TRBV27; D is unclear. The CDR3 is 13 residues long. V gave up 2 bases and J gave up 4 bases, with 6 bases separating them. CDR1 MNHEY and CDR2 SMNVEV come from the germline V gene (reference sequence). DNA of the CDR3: TGTGCCAGCAGTTTAAAGCCTTACAATGAGCAGTTCTTC. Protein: CASSLKPYNEQFF.

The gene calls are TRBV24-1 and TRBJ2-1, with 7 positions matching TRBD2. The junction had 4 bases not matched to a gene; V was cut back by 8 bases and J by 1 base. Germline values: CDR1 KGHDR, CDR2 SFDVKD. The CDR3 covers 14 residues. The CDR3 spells CATMRAGSYNEQFF. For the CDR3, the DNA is TGTGCCACCATGAGAGCGGGGTCCTACAATGAGCAGTTCTTC.

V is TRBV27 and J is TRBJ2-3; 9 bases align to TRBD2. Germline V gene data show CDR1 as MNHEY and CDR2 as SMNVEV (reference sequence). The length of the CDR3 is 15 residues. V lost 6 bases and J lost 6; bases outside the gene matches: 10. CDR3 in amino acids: CASRPGAGGGDTQYF. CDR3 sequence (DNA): TGTGCCAGCAGACCTGGAGCGGGGGGTGGCGATACGCAGTATTTT.

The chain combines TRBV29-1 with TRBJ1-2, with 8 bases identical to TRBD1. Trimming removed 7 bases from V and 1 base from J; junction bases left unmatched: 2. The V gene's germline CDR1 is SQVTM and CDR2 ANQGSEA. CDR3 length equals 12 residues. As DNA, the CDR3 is TGCAGCGCGGGACAGGTTAACTATGGCTACACCTTC. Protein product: CSAGQVNYGYTF.

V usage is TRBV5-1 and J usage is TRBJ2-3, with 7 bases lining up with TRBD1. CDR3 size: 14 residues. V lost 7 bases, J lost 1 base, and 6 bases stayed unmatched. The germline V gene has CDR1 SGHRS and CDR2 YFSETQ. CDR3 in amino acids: CASLTGVGTDTQYF. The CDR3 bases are TGCGCCAGCCTAACAGGGGTCGGCACAGATACGCAGTATTTT.

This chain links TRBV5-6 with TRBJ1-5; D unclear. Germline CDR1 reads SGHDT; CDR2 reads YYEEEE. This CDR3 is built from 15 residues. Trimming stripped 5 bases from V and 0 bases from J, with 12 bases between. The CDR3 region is CASSLKTYSNQPQHF. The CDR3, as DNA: TGTGCCAGCAGTCTGAAGACATATAGCAATCAGCCCCAGCATTTT.

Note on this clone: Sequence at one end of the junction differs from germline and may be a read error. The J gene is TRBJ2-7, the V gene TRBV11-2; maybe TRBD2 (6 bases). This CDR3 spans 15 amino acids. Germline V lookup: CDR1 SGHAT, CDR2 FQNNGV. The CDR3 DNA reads TGTGCCAGCAGCCTAGACGGCCTGGGAGGCTACGAGCAGTACTTC. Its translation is CASSLDGLGGYEQYF.

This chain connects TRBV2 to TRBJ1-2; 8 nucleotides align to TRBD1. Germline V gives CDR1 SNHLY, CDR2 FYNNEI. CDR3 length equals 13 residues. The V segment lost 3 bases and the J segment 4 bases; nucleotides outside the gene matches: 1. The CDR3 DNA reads TGTGCCAGCAGTGAGGGGACAGGCTATGGCTACACCTTC. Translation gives CASSEGTGYGYTF.

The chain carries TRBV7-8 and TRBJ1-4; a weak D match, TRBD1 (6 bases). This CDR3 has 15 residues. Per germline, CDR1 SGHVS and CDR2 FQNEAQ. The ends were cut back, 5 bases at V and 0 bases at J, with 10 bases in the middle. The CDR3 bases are TGTGCCAGCAGCATCAGGGGAACAACTAATGAAAAACTGTTTTTT. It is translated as CASSIRGTTNEKLFF.

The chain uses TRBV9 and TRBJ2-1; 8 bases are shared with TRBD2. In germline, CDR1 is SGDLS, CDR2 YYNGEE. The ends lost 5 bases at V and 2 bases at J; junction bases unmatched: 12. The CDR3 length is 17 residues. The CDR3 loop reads CASSRTWTSRAYNEQFF. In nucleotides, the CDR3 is TGTGCCAGCAGTAGAACCTGGACTAGCCGCGCCTACAATGAGCAGTTCTTC.

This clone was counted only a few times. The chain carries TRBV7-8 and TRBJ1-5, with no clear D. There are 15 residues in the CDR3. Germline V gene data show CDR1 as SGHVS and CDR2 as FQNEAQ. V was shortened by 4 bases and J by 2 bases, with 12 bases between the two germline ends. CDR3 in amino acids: CASSSINSGNQPQHF. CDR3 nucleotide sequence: TGTGCCAGCAGCTCGATCAATAGCGGCAATCAGCCCCAGCATTTT. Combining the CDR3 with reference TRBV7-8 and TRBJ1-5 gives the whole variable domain GAGVSQSPRYKVAKRGQDVALRCDPISGHVSLFWYQQALGQGPEFLTYFQNEAQLDKSGLPSDRFFAERPEGSVSTLKIQRTQQEDSAVYLCASSSINSGNQPQHFGDGTRLSIL.

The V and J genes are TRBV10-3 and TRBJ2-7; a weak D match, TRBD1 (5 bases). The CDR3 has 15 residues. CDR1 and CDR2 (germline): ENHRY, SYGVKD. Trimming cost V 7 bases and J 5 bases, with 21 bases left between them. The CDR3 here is CAITQGVGAKNEQYF. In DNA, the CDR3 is TGTGCCATCACCCAGGGTGTAGGGGCTAAAAACGAGCAGTACTTC.

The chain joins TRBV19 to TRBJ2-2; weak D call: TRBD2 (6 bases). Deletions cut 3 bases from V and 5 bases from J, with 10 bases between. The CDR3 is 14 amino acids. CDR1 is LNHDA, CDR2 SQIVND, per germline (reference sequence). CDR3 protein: CASSIVLATGELFF. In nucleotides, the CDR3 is TGTGCCAGTAGTATTGTCCTAGCGACCGGGGAGCTGTTTTTT.

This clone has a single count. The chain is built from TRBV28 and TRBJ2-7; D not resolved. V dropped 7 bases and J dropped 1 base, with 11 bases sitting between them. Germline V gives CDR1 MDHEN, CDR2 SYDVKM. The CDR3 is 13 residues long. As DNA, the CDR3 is TGTGCCAGCACCAGTGACACTTCCTACGAGCAGTACTTC. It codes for CASTSDTSYEQYF.

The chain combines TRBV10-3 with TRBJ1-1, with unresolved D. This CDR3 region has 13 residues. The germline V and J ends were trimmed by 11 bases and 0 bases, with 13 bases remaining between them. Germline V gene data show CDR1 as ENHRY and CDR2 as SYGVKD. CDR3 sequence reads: CALRRDLNTEAFF. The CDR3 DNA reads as TGTGCCTTGCGGAGGGATTTGAACACTGAAGCTTTCTTT.

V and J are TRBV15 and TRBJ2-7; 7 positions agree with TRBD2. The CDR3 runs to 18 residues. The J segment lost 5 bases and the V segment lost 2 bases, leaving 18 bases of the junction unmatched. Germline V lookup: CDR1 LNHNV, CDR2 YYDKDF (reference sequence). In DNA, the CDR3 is TGTGCCACCAGCAGAACTCCGCATTCTCGCGGGGGAACGGACGAGCAGTACTTC. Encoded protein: CATSRTPHSRGGTDEQYF.

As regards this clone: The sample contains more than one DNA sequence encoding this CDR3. The CDR3 reads CASSPGGYEQYF. CDR3 nucleotide sequence: TGTGCCAGCTCACCGGGGGGCTACGAGCAGTACTTC. The rearrangement uses TRBV18 and TRBJ2-7; possible D gene TRBD2, 6 bases. CDR3 size: 12 residues. The germline V gene has CDR1 KGHSH and CDR2 LQKENI. Trimming stripped 3 bases from V and 3 bases from J, with 6 bases between.

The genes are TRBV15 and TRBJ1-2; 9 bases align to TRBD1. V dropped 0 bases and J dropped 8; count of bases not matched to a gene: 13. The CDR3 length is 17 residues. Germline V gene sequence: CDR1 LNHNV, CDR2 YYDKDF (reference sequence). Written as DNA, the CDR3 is TGTGCCACCAGCAGAGATAGGACAGGGGCTTTGATTAGGGGCTACACCTTC. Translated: CATSRDRTGALIRGYTF.

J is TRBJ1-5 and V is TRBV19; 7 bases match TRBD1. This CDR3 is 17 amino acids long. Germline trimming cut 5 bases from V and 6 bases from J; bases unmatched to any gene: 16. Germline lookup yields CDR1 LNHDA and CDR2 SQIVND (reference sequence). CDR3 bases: TGTGCCAGTAGTTACGGGACAGCTACTCGTGGAGGTCAGCCCCAGCATTTT. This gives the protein CASSYGTATRGGQPQHF. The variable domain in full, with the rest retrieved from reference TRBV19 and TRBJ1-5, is DGGITQSPKYLFRKEGQNVTLSCEQNLNHDAMYWYRQDPGQGLRLIYYSQIVNDFQKGDIAEGYSVSREKKESFPLTVTSAQKNPTAFYLCASSYGTATRGGQPQHFGDGTRLSIL.

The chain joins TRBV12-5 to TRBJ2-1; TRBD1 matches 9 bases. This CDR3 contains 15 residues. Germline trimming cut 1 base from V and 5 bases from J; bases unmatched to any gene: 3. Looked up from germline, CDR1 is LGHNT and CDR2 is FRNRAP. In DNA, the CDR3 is TGTGCTAGTGGTTTGGGGACAGGGGTTAACAATGAGCAGTTCTTC. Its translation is CASGLGTGVNNEQFF.

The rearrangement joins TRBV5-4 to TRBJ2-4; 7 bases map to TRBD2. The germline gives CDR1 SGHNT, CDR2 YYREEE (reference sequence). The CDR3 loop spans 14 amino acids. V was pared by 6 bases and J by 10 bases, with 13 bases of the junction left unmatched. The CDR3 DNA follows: TGTGCCAGCAACTGGTGGGGCCAGCGGGAAATTCAGTACTTC. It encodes CASNWWGQREIQYF.